This T cell receptor (beta chain) was recovered during a study of cytotoxic CD8 clonotypes in ibrutinib-treated CLL. The study, taken as a whole, reports: Public clonotypes, an uncommon group, contracted or remained stable on treatment.

Germline lookup yields CDR1 SGHVS and CDR2 FQNEAQ. The germline V and J ends were trimmed by 1 base and 1 base, with 11 bases remaining between them. The CDR3 length is 15 residues. The assay was immunoSEQ multiplex PCR, and TCRdb's table has in-frame clones only and misses some. The sample has 110,000 to 150,000 clones, over 60% seen once. On this clone itself: Its cognate antigen is unknown.

The TCR comes from a human donor with chronic lymphocytic leukemia. This specimen consisted of PBMCs, obtained after 12 months of ibrutinib treatment. The chain carries TRBV7-8 and TRBJ2-7; D is undetermined. The CDR3 DNA reads as TGTGCCAGCAGCTTAGGGTCAGGACCGTCCTACGAGCAGTACTTC. Its translation: CASSLGSGPSYEQYF.